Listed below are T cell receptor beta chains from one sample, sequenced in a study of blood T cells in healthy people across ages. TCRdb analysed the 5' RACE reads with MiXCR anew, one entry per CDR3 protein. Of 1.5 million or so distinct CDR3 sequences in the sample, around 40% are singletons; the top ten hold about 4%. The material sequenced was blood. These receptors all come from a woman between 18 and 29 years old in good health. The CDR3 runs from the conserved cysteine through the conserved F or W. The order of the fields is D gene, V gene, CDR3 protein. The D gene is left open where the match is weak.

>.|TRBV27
CASSEPETADTQYF
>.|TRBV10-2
CASSERSSETSYEQYF
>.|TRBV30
CAWNTGEKLFF
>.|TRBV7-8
CASTLGSAVSEKLFF
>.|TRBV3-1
CASSQDWFEGPITDTQYF
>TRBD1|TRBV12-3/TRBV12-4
CASSPATGSNNEQFF
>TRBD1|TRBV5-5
CASSIRTGGGEAFF
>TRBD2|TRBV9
CASSPTGTSGADTQYF
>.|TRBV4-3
CASSQLEPNPYNEQFF
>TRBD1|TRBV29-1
CSVGQGPYNEQYF
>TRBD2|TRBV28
CASSLRGLVGYEQYF
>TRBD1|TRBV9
CASSSNRGTYNEQFF
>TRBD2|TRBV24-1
CATSAGGNYNEQFF
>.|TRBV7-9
CASSPGNLRGGPSKGNEQFF
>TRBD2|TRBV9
CASSVGAGTSVFEETQYF
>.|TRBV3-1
CASSPLHPGKLFF
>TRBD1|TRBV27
CASSPVRGNGYTF
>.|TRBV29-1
CSVVVSLNTGELFF
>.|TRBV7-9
CASSLTGPGNTIYF
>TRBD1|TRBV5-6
CASSPDRGRDNSPLHF
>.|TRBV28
CASGLPGRELFF
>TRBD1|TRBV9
CASTNRTGYGHTF
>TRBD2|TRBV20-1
CSARASGGSSYNEQFF
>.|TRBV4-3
CASSQEVAGERDTQYF
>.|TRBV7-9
CASSLLSREEKLFF
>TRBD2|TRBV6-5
CASRTGLGPDTQYF
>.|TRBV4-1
CASSQLQGYNEQFF
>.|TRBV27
CASAMRPTVYGYTF
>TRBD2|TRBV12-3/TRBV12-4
CASTSPGRPPYNEQFF
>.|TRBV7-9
CASSAARGGEFF
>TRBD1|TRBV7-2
CASRRGQGRLGRQYF
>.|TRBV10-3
CAISEQGDDGYTF
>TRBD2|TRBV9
CASSVGGGLGGEETQYF
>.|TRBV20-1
CSASRAQPQHF
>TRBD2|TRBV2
CASRPTSGGTDTQYF
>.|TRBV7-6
CASSLAGASYNEQFF
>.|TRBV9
CASSVDTRGEQFF